This T cell receptor (beta chain) was observed in a study of cytomegalovirus exposure and HLA in healthy donors. Study-wide results and limits: There were reportedly fewer N-insertions in an Asian-associated ancestry cluster than the roughly 670-donor mean, in a later analysis. An analysis was carried out at a later point. It showed that HLA-associated TCR beta chains were more clonally expanded than equally common non-associated chains. For most TCR beta V segments, an earlier analysis put the productive rate at about 87% or about 30% of the time.

The primer mix had 60 Vbeta and 13 Jbeta primers. Generated by immunoSEQ multiplex PCR, the TCRdb table keeps only in-frame clones and is missing some. This repertoire shows around 99,000 clones, more than 60% found once; its top ten account for under 8%. CDR3 size: 14 residues. Trimming left V 1 base short and J 5 bases short, with 8 bases between. Germline values: CDR1 SGHVS, CDR2 FNYEAQ. On this clone itself: Its target is unknown.

In nominal health when sampled, donors likely had unrecorded immune exposures nonetheless. The chain recombines TRBV7-6 with TRBJ1-4, with TRBD1 as a possible D gene (5 bases). The sequenced sample was PBMCs. The receptor was isolated from a man aged 45-60 years in good health and CMV-seropositive. The CDR3 nucleotides are TGTGCCAGCAGCTTAGTGGGGCAGAATGAAAAACTGTTTTTT. It specifies CASSLVGQNEKLFF.